This note documents a single TCR beta chain sequence. In the study's own analysis: Amplification of reference gene primers was used by the study to estimate nucleated cell counts. Method: immunoSEQ multiplex PCR; TCRdb's copy keeps in-frame clones and lacks some. The DNA was the basis for D and trimming; V, J and clone size are from that table. The sample lists about 180,000 clones, 75% to 90% seen once, with under 3% in the top ten. The sample belongs to a study of blood T cell repertoires in COVID-19. For the study at large: T cells, B-cell-depleted T cells, or PBMCs supplied cDNA or gDNA.

Participants were aged roughly 18 to 95 years, lived in about two dozen US areas, and enrolled virtually. Participants' own reports of clinical history determined their cohort assignment. Material: PBMCs or T cells enriched from blood (not recorded which). The sequence was collected from a woman aged 40 to 50 with acute COVID-19.

The CDR3 region is CASSFSLRGEQFF. For the CDR3, the DNA is TGTGCCAGCAGCTTCTCGCTCAGGGGTGAGCAGTTCTTC. J is TRBJ2-1 and V is TRBV11-1, with D perhaps matching TRBD1 (6 bases). Trimming left V 3 bases short and J 9 bases short, with 12 bases between. The CDR3 is 13 amino acids. Germline V gene sequence: CDR1 SGHAT, CDR2 FQDESV (reference sequence).